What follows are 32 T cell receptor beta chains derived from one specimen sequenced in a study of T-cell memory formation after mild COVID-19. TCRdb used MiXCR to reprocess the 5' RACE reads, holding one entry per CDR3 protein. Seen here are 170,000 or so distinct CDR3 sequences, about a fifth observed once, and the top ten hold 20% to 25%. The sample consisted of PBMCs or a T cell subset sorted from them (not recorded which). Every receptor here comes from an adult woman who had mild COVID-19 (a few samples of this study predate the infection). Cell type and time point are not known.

The CDR3 DNA reads TGTGCCAGCAGACTTGGACAGTCTAATTCACCCCTCCACTTT. It translates to CASRLGQSNSPLHF. The chain joins TRBV12-3 or TRBV12-4 to TRBJ1-6, with a tentative D call TRBD1 (6 bases). Trimming cost V 6 bases and J 6 bases, with 12 bases left between them. The CDR3 contains 14 residues.

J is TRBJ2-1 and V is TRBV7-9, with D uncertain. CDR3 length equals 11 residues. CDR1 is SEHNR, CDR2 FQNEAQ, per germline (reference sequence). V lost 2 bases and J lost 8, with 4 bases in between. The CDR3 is CASSLHDEQFF. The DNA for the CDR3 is TGTGCCAGCAGCTTACACGATGAGCAGTTCTTC.

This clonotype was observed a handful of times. The DNA of the CDR3 is TGTGCCAGCAGACCTGATGCGTCCGCTTCCTACAATGAGCAGTTCTTC. It specifies CASRPDASASYNEQFF. The chain employs TRBV7-2 and TRBJ2-1; unclear D gene. There are 16 residues in the CDR3. The V end lost 6 bases, the J end lost 1 base, and 16 bases lay between the germline ends. CDR1 is SGHTA, CDR2 FQGNSA, per germline. Looking up the rest from reference TRBV7-2 and TRBJ2-1 gives the full variable domain: GAGVSQSPSNKVTEKGKDVELRCDPISGHTALYWYRQSLGQGLEFLIYFQGNSAPDKSGLPSDRFSAERTGGSVSTLTIQRTQQEDSAVYLCASRPDASASYNEQFFGPGTRLTVL.

The CDR3 bases are TGTGCCAGCTCACCTACCGGGACAGCCACTCAAGAGCAGTACTTC. Encoded protein: CASSPTGTATQEQYF. J is TRBJ2-7 and V is TRBV18, with TRBD1 matching 7 bases. This CDR3 is 15 amino acids long. Per the germline V gene, CDR1 is KGHSH and CDR2 is LQKENI. V lost 3 bases, J lost 7 bases, and 12 bases stayed unmatched.

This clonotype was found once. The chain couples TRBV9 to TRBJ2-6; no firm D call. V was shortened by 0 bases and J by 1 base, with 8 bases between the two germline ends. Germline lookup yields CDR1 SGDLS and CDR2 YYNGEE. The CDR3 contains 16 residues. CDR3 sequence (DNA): TGTGCCAGCAGCGTAGGTTTGGTGTCTGGGGCCAACGTCCTGACTTTC. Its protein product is CASSVGLVSGANVLTF. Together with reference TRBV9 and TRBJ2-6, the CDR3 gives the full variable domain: DSGVTQTPKHLITATGQRVTLRCSPRSGDLSVYWYQQSLDQGLQFLIQYYNGEERAKGNILERFSAQQFPDLHSELNLSSLELGDSALYFCASSVGLVSGANVLTFGAGSRLTVL.

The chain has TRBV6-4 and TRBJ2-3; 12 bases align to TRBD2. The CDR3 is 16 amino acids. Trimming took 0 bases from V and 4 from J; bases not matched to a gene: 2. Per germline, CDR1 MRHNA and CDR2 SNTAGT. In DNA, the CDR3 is TGTGCCAGCAGTGACTCGGCTAGCGGGGGGGCAGATACGCAGTATTTT. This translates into CASSDSASGGADTQYF.

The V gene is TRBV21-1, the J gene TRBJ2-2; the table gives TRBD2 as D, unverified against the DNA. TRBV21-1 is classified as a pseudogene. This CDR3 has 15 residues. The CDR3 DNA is TGTGCCAGCAGCAAAGGGGACTTCAACACCGGGGAGCTGTTTTTT. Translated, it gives CASSKGDFNTGELFF.

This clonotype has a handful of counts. CDR3 DNA: TGTGCCAGCAGCCCAGGCTTCGAGACAGGGGGAAGGGAGACCCAGTACTTC. Encoded protein: CASSPGFETGGRETQYF. The chain has TRBV7-2 and TRBJ2-5, with TRBD1 matching over 9 bases. J was trimmed by 5 bases and V by 5 bases; bases with no gene match: 15. Germline CDR1 reads SGHTA; CDR2 reads FQGNSA. CDR3 size: 17 residues.

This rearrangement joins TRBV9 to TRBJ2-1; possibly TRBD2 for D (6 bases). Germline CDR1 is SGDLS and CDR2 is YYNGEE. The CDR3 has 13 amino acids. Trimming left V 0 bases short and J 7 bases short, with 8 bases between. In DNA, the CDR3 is TGTGCCAGCAGCGTAGAGGGGAGGAATGAGCAGTTCTTC. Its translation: CASSVEGRNEQFF.

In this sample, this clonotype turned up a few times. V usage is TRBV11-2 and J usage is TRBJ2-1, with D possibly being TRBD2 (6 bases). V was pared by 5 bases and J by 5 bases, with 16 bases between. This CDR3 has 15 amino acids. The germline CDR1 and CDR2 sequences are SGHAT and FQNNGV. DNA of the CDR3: TGTGCCAGCAGCACCCATAGCGGAAGAAACAATGAGCAGTTCTTC. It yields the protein CASSTHSGRNNEQFF.

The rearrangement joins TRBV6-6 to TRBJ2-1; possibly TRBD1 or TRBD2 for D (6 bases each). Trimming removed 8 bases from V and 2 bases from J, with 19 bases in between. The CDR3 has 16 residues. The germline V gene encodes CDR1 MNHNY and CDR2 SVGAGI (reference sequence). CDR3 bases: TGTGCCAGCCTCAAGTCGGGGGCCGGGGCCTACAATGAGCAGTTCTTC. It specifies CASLKSGAGAYNEQFF.

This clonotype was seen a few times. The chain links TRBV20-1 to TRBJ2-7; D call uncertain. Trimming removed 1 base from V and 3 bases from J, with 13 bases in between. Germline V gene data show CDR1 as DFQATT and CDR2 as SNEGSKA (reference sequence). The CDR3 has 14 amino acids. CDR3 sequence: CSARVSDSIYEQYF. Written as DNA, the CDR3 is TGCAGTGCTAGAGTCAGCGATTCTATCTACGAGCAGTACTTC.

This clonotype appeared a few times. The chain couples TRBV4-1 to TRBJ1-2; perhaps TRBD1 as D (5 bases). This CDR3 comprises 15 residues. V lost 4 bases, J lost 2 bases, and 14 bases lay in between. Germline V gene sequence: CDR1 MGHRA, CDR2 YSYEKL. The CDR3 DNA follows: TGCGCCAGCAGCCCTGGGTCGGGGCCAAACTATGGCTACACCTTC. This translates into CASSPGSGPNYGYTF.

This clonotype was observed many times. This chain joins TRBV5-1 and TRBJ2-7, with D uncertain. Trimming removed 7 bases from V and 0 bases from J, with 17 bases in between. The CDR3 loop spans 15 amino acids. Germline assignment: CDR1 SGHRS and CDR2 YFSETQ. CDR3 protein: CASRPELPSSYEQYF. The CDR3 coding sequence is TGCGCCAGCCGGCCCGAGCTACCCAGCTCCTACGAGCAGTACTTC.

CDR3: CASSWPHHNEQFF. CDR3 nucleotide sequence: TGCGCCAGCAGCTGGCCGCACCACAATGAGCAGTTCTTC. V and J are TRBV5-1 and TRBJ2-1; D uncertain. The CDR3 length is 13 residues. Germline values: CDR1 SGHRS, CDR2 YFSETQ. V gave up 3 bases and J gave up 5 bases, with 9 bases separating them.

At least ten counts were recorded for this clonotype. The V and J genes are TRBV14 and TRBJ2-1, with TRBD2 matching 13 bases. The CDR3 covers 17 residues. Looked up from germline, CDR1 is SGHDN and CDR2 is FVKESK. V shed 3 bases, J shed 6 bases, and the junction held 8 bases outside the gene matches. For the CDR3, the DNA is TGTGCCAGCAGCCACTACTCTGGACTAGCGGGAGTCAATGAGCAGTTCTTC. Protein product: CASSHYSGLAGVNEQFF.

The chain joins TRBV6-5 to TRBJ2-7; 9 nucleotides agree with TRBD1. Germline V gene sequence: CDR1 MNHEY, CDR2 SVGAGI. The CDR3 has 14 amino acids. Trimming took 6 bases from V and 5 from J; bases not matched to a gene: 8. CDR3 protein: CASRSPGQGDEQYF. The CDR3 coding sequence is TGTGCCAGCAGGTCACCGGGACAGGGTGACGAGCAGTACTTC.

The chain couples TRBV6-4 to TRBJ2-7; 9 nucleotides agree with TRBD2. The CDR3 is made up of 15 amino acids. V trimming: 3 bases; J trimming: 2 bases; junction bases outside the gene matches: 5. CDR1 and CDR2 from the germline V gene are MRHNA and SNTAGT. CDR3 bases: TGTGCCAGCAGTGAACTAGCGGGCCCGACCTACGAGCAGTACTTC. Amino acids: CASSELAGPTYEQYF.

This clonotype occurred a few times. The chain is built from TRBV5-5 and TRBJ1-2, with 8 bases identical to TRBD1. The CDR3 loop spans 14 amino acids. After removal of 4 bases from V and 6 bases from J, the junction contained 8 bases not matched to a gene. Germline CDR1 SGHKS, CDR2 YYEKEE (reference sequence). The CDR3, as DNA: TGTGCCAGCAGCCTCGACGCAGGGGGCGATGGCTACACCTTC. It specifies CASSLDAGGDGYTF.

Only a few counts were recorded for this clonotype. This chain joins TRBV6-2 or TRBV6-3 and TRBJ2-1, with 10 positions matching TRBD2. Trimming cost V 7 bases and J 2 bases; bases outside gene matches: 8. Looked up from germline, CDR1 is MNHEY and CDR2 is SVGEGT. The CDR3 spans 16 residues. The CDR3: CASTNSGRAPYNEQFF. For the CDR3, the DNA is TGTGCCAGCACCAACAGCGGGAGGGCCCCCTACAATGAGCAGTTCTTC.

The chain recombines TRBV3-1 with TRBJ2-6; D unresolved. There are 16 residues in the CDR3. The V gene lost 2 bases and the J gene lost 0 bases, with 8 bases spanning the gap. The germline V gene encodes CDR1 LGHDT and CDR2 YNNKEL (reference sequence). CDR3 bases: TGTGCCAGCAGCCAACTTTGGAACTCTGGGGCCAACGTCCTGACTTTC. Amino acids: CASSQLWNSGANVLTF.

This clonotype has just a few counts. Written as DNA, the CDR3 is TGTGCCAGCAGCTTACATCTAGCGGGAGAGGCCAATGAGCAGTTCTTC. Protein sequence: CASSLHLAGEANEQFF. The chain has TRBV7-3 and TRBJ2-1; 10 bases fit TRBD2. CDR1 is SGHTA and CDR2 is FQGTGA in the germline V gene. The CDR3 contains 16 residues. The junction had 7 bases not matched to a gene; V was cut back by 2 bases and J by 6 bases.

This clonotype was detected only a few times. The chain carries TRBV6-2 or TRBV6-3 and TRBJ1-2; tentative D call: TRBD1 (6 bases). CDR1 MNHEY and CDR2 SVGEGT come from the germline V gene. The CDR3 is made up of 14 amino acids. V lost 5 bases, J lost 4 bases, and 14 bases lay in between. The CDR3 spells CASSLTGFPYGYTF. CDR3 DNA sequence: TGTGCCAGCAGTCTAACAGGGTTTCCCTATGGCTACACCTTC.

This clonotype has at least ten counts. In nucleotides, the CDR3 is TGTGCCAGCAGTTTCGGGGACTACGAGCAGTACTTC. It is translated as CASSFGDYEQYF. V is TRBV12-3 or TRBV12-4 and J is TRBJ2-7; tentative D call: TRBD2 (5 bases). V lost 3 bases and J lost 3, with 6 bases in between. The CDR3 is 12 residues long.

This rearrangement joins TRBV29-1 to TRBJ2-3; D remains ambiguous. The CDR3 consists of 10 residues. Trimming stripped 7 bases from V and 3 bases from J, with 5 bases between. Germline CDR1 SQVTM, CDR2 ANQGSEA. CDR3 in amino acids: CSARTDTQYF. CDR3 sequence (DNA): TGCAGCGCCCGGACAGATACGCAGTATTTT.

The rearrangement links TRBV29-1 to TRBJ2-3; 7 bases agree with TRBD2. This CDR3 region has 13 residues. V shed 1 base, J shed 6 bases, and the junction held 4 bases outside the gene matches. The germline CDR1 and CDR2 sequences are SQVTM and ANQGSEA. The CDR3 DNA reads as TGCAGCGTTGAAGCGGGGAGGGAGGATACGCAGTATTTT. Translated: CSVEAGREDTQYF.

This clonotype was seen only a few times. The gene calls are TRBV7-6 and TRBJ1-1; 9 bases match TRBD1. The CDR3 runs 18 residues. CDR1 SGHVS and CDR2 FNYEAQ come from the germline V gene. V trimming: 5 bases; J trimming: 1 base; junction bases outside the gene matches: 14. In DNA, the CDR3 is TGTGCCAGCAGCACAACCCGGGACAGGGCTTTCACGAACACTGAAGCTTTCTTT. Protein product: CASSTTRDRAFTNTEAFF.

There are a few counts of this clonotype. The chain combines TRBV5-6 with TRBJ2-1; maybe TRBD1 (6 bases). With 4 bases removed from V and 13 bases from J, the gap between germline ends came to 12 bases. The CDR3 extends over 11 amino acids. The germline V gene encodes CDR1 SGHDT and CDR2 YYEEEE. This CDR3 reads CASSLGQFQFF. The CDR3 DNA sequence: TGTGCCAGCAGCCTTGGACAGTTTCAGTTCTTC.

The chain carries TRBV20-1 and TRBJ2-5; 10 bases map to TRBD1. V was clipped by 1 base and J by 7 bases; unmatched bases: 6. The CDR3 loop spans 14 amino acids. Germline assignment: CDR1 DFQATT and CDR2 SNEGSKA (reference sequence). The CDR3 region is CSARVGTGEGTQYF. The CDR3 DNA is TGCAGTGCTAGAGTCGGGACAGGGGAAGGGACCCAGTACTTC.

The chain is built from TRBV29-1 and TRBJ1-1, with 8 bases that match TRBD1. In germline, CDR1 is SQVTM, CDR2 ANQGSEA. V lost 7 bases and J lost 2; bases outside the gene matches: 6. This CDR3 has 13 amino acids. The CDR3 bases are TGCAGCGCTAGAGGACAGGGTAACACTGAAGCTTTCTTT. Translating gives CSARGQGNTEAFF.

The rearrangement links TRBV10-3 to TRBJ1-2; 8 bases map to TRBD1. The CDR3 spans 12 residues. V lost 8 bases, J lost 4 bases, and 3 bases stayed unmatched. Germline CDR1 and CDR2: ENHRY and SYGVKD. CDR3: CAIWGQVYGYTF. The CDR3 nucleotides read TGTGCCATCTGGGGACAGGTCTATGGCTACACCTTC.

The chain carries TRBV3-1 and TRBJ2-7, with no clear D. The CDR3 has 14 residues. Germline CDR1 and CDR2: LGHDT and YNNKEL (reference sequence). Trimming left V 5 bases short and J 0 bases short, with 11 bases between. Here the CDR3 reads CASSGNSHSYEQYF. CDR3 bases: TGTGCCAGCAGCGGAAACAGCCACTCCTACGAGCAGTACTTC.